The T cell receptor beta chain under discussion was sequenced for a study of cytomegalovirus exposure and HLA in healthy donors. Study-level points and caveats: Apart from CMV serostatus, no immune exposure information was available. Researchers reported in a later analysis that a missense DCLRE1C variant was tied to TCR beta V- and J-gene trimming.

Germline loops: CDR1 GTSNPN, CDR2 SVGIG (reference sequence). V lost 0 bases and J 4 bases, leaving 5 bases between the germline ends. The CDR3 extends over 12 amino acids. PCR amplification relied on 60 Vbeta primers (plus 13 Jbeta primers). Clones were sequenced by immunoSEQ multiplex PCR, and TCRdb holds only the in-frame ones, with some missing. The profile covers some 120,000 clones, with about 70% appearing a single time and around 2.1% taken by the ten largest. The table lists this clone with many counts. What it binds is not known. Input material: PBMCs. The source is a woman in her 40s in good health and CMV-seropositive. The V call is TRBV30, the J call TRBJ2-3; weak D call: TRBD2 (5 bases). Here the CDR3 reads CAWSVLADTQYF. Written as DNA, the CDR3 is TGTGCCTGGAGTGTACTAGCAGATACGCAGTATTTT.